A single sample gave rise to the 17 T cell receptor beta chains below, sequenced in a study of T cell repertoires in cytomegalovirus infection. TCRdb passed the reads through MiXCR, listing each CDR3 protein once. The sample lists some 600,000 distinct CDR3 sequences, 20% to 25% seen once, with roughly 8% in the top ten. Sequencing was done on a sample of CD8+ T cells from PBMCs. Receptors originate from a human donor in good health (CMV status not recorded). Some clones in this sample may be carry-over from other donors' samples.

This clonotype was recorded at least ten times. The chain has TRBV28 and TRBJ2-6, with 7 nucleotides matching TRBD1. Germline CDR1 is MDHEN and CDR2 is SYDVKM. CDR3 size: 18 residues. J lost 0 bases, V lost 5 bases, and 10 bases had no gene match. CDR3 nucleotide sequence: TGTGCCAGCAGTGAACCGGGACAGCGTTACTCTGGGGCCAACGTCCTGACTTTC. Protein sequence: CASSEPGQRYSGANVLTF.

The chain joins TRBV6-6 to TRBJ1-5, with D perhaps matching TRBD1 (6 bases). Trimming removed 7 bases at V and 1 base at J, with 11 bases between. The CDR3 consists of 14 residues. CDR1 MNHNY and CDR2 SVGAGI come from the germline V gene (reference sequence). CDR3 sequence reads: CASNTRGSNQPQHF. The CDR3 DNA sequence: TGTGCCAGCAATACAAGGGGGAGCAATCAGCCCCAGCATTTT.

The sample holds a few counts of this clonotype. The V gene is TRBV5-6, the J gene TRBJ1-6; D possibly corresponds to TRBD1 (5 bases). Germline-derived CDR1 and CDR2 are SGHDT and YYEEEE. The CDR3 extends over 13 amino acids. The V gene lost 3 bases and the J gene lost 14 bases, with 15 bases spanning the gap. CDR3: CASSYGTGSTLHF. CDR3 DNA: TGTGCCAGCAGCTACGGGACGGGATCAACCCTCCACTTT. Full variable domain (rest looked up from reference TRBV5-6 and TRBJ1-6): DAGVTQSPTHLIKTRGQQVTLRCSPKSGHDTVSWYQQALGQGPQFIFQYYEEEERQRGNFPDRFSGHQFPNYSSELNVNALLLGDSALYLCASSYGTGSTLHFGNGTRLTVT.

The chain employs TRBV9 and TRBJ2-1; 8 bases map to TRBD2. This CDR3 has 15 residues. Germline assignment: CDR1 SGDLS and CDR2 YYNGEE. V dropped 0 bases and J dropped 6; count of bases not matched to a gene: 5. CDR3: CASSVVGGAGNEQFF. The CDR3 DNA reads TGTGCCAGCAGCGTAGTCGGGGGGGCTGGCAATGAGCAGTTCTTC. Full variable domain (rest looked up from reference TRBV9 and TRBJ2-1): DSGVTQTPKHLITATGQRVTLRCSPRSGDLSVYWYQQSLDQGLQFLIQYYNGEERAKGNILERFSAQQFPDLHSELNLSSLELGDSALYFCASSVVGGAGNEQFFGPGTRLTVL.

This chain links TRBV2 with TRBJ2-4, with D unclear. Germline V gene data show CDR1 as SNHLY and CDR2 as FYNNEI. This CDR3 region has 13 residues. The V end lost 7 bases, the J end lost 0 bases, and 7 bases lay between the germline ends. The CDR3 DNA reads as TGTGCCAGCACCCCCCTAGCCAAAAACATTCAGTACTTC. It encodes CASTPLAKNIQYF.

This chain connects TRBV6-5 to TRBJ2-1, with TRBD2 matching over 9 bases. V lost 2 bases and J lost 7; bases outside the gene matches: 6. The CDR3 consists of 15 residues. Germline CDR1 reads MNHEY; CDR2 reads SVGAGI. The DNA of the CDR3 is TGTGCCAGCAGTTACGGAGCTAGCGGGGTGAATGAGCAGTTCTTC. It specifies CASSYGASGVNEQFF.

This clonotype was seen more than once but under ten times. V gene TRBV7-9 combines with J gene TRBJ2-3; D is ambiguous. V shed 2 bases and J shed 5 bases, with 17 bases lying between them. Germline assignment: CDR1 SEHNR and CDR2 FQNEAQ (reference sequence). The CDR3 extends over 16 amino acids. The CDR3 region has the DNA TGTGCCAGCAGCTTATCCTCCAGAGTGTTCATAGATACGCAGTATTTT. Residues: CASSLSSRVFIDTQYF.

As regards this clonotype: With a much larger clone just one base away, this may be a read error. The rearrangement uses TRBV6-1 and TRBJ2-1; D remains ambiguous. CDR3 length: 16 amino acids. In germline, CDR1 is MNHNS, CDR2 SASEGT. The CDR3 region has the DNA TGTGCCAGCGGTGAACCTCCGGACCATCTTTGGGATGAGCAGTTCTTC. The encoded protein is CASGEPPDHLWDEQFF.

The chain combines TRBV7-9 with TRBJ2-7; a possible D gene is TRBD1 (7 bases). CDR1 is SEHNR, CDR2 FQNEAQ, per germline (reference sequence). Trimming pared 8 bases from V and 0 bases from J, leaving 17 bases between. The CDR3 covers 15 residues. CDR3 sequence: CASPPRDSDSYEQYF. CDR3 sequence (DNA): TGTGCCAGCCCCCCGCGGGACAGTGACTCCTACGAGCAGTACTTC.

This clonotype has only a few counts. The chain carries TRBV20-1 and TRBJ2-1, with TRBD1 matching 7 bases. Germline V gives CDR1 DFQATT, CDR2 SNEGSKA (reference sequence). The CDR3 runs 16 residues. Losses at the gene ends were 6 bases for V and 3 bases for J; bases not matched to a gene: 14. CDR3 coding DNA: TGCAGTGCCCCCAGACAGGGCAAAACCTACTACAATGAGCAGTTCTTC. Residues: CSAPRQGKTYYNEQFF.

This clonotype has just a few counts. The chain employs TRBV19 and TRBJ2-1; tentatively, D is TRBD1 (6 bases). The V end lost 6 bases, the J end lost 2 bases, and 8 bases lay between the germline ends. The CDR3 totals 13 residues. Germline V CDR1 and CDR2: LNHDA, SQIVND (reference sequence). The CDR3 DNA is TGTGCCAGTAGAACAGGGACCTACAATGAGCAGTTCTTC. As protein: CASRTGTYNEQFF.

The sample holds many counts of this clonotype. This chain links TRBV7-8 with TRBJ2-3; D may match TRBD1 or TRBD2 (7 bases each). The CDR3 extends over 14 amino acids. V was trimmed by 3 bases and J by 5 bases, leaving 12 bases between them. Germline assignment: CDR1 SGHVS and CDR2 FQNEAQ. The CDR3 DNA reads TGTGCCAGCAGCTTCACAGGGGAGGGAGATACGCAGTATTTT. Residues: CASSFTGEGDTQYF. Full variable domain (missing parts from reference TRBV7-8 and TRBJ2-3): GAGVSQSPRYKVAKRGQDVALRCDPISGHVSLFWYQQALGQGPEFLTYFQNEAQLDKSGLPSDRFFAERPEGSVSTLKIQRTQQEDSAVYLCASSFTGEGDTQYFGPGTRLTVL.

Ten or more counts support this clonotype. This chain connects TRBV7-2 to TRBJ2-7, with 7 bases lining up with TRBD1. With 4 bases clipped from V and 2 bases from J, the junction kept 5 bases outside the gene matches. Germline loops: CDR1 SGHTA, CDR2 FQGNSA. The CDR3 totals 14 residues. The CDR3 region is CASSSEDRPYEQYF. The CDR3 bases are TGTGCCAGCAGCTCGGAGGACAGGCCCTACGAGCAGTACTTC. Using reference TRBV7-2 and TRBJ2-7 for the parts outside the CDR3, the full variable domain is GAGVSQSPSNKVTEKGKDVELRCDPISGHTALYWYRQSLGQGLEFLIYFQGNSAPDKSGLPSDRFSAERTGGSVSTLTIQRTQQEDSAVYLCASSSEDRPYEQYFGPGTRLTVT.

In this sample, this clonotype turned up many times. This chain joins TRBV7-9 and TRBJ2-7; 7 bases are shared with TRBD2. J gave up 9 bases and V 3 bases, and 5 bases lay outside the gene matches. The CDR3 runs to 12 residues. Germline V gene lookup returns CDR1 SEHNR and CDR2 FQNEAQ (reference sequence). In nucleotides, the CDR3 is TGTGCCAGCAGCTTGGGGAGGGGACCGCAGTACTTC. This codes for CASSLGRGPQYF.

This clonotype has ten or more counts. Written as DNA, the CDR3 is TGTGCCAGCAGCCCTTTTATCGTCGGACACACCGGGGAGCTGTTTTTT. It translates to CASSPFIVGHTGELFF. The rearrangement links TRBV7-6 to TRBJ2-2, with D hard to call. CDR1 and CDR2 from the germline V gene are SGHVS and FNYEAQ. The CDR3 has 16 residues. V was clipped by 5 bases and J by 3 bases, with 16 bases between them.

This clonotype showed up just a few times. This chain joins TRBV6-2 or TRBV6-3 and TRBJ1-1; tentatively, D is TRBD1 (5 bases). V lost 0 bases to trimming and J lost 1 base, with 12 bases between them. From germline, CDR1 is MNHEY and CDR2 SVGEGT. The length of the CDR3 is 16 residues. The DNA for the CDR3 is TGTGCCAGCAGTTACTCGAAAAATACAGGGAACACTGAAGCTTTCTTT. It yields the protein CASSYSKNTGNTEAFF.

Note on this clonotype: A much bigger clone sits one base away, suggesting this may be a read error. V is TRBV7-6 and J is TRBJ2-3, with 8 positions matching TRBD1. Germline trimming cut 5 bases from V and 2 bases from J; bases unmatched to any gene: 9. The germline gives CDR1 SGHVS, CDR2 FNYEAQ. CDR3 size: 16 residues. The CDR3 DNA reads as TGTGCCAGCAGCCCGAGACAGGGGCCCATCACAGATACGCAGTATTTT. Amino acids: CASSPRQGPITDTQYF.